The entry below gives a single T cell receptor (beta chain) sequence along with its context. What this receptor recognizes is not known. No quality values exist for individual bases; no much larger clone is one base distant. CDR1 and CDR2 are drawn from the germline V gene: SGHVS, FQNEAQ. The CDR3 measures 15 amino acids from cysteine to phenylalanine. Kept here is only the CDR3 DNA, which spans 45 bases and is read in frame from base 1. V is pared back by 0 bases and J by 6 bases, with 12 bases lying between the germline termini. TCRbeta CDR3 regions were amplified from genomic DNA using the immunoSEQ Assay, a bias-controlled multiplex PCR. The published analysis was carried out like this. The number of nucleated cells in each sample was estimated by amplification of reference gene primers within the assay. Sequence reads were collapsed and filtered to measure the absolute abundance of every unique TCRbeta CDR3 rearrangement. Productive Simpson clonality was computed per sample as the square root of Simpson's diversity index over productive rearrangements. Held by TCRdb, this immuneACCESS table contains in-frame sequences only and omits some clones. Under half of the omission traces to an unresolved V gene where checked; the cause of the rest is unknown. V and J calls and clone size are as listed in that table; D and trimming were resolved from the DNA. This sample holds hundreds of thousands of clones; about nine tenths were observed only once. The ten top clones hold 2% to 2.5% of the sample.

Whole blood was collected in K2EDTA tubes by collaborating institutions according to the institutions' own protocols. For TCRbeta analysis, collaborators shipped samples as frozen whole blood, isolated PBMCs, or DNA extracted from either of those sample types. This sample was included in a study of blood T cell repertoires in COVID-19 (dated by TCRdb to about 2020). As for the study more broadly: Collaborator samples came from the United States, Italy and Spain and covered acute and convalescent phases of COVID-19. The material from the prospective study consisted of cDNA or gDNA derived from T cells, B-cell-depleted T cells, or PBMCs. The dataset comprised deeply sampled blood TCRbeta repertoires from subjects exposed to, actively infected with, or recovered from COVID-19. The repertoires were released in a freely available public database meant as a resource for research on the immune response to SARS-CoV-2. Samples came from the ongoing ImmuneRACE study (first 160 participants) plus 1,254 subjects from 6 global collaborators. Nearly every sample came with metadata listing a de-identified subject ID, COVID-19 status, age in years and sex. Where HLA class I and class II types were available, the types were taken from metadata supplied by the sample provider, not from assay-based typing. The investigation overall reported the following: How much clinical and demographic metadata was included differed by source and by participant, and the metadata was provided uncurated.

The chain employs TRBV7-8 and TRBJ1-5; matching of 6 bases hints at TRBD1 as the D gene. Source material: peripheral blood. The sequence was collected from a woman between 50 and 59 years old with acute or convalescent COVID-19. CDR3 protein: CASSLAWGGGQPQHF. The nucleotide sequence is given as TGTGCCAGCAGCTTAGCGTGGGGAGGGGGTCAGCCCCAGCATTTT.